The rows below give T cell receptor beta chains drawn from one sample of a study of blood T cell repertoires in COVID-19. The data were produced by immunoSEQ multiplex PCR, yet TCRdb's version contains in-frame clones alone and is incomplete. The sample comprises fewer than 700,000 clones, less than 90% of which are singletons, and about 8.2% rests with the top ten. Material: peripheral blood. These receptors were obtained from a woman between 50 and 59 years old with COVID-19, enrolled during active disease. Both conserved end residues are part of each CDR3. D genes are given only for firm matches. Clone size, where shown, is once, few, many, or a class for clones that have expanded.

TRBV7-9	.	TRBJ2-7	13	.	CASSFWESDEQYF	TGTGCCAGCAGCTTTTGGGAGTCCGACGAGCAGTACTTC
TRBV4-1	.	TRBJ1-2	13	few	CASSQDGLYGYTF	TGCGCCAGCAGCCAAGATGGGCTTTATGGCTACACCTTC
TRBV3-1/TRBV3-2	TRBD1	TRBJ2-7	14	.	CASSIRGGAYEQYF	TGTGCCAGCAGCATTCGAGGGGGCGCTTACGAGCAGTACTTC
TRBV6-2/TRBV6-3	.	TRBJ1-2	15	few	CASSYSMLGAGGYTF	TGTGCCAGCAGTTACTCGATGTTGGGGGCAGGTGGCTACACCTTC
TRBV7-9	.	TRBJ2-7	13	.	CASSPGVADEQYF	TGTGCCAGCAGCCCCGGGGTAGCCGACGAGCAGTACTTC
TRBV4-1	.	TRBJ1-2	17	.	CASSQAYTRGINYGYTF	TGCGCCAGCAGCCAAGCCTACACAAGGGGGATTAACTATGGCTACACCTTC
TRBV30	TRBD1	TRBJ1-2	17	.	CAWSIGTGGYSPYGYTF	TGTGCCTGGAGTATCGGGACAGGGGGGTACTCCCCCTATGGCTACACCTTC
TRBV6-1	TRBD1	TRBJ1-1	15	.	CASSEVMGQGSEAFF	TGTGCCAGCAGTGAAGTGATGGGACAGGGTTCTGAAGCTTTCTTT
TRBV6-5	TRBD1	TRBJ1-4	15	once	CASSPLDRGTEKLFF	TGTGCCAGCAGCCCCTTGGACAGGGGGACTGAAAAACTGTTTTTT
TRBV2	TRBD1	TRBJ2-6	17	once	CASTPGQGGTGANVLTF	TGTGCCAGCACACCGGGACAGGGGGGTACTGGGGCCAACGTCCTGACTTTC
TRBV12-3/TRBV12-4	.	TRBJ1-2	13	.	CASSNRPNYGYTF	TGTGCCAGCAGTAATCGTCCTAACTATGGCTACACCTTC
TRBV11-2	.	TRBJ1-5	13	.	CASSLGGGQPQHF	TGTGCCAGCAGCTTGGGAGGGGGACAGCCCCAGCATTTT
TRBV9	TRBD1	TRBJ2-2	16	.	CASSVVGQVPTGELFF	TGTGCCAGCAGCGTAGTAGGACAGGTCCCCACCGGGGAGCTGTTTTTT
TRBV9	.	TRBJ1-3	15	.	CASSGTGWESNTIYF	TGTGCCAGCAGCGGTACAGGCTGGGAATCTAACACCATATATTTT
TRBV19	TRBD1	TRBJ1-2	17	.	CASTERTPGQGSYGYTF	TGTGCCAGTACCGAGAGGACTCCGGGACAGGGTTCCTATGGCTACACCTTC
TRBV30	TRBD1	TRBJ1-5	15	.	CAWRPTGERGQPQHF	TGTGCCTGGAGGCCAACAGGGGAGAGGGGACAGCCCCAGCATTTT
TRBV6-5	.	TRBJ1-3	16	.	CASSYGRGDSGNTIYF	TGTGCCAGCAGTTACGGGCGGGGAGACTCTGGAAACACCATATATTTT
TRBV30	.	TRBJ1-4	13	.	CAWSVLGSGKLFF	TGTGCCTGGAGTGTACTAGGCTCGGGAAAACTGTTTTTT
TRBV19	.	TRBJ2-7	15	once	CASTPQGDGTYEQYF	TGTGCCAGTACCCCTCAGGGCGATGGAACCTACGAGCAGTACTTC
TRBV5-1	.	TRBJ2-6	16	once	CASSRQGLAGANVLTF	TGCGCCAGCAGCCGCCAGGGTCTTGCTGGGGCCAACGTCCTGACTTTC
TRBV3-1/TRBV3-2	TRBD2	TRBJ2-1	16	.	CASSQGRGGSYNEQFF	TGTGCCAGCAGCCAAGGGCGGGGGGGTTCCTACAATGAGCAGTTCTTC
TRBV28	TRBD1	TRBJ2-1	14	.	CASRRQGSTDVQFF	TGTGCCAGCAGGAGACAGGGATCTACGGATGTGCAGTTCTTC
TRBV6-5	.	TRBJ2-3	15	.	CASRQSGTRTDTQYF	TGTGCCAGCAGGCAATCGGGAACTCGCACAGATACGCAGTATTTT
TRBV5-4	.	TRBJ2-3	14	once	CASSGTYDGDTQYF	TGTGCCAGCAGCGGGACATACGATGGGGATACGCAGTATTTT
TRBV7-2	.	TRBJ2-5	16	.	CASSPSTETIQETQYF	TGTGCCAGCAGCCCATCGACAGAGACCATCCAAGAGACCCAGTACTTC
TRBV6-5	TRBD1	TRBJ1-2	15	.	CAVLLGTGSNYGYTF	TGTGCCGTCCTCCTGGGGACAGGTTCTAACTATGGCTACACCTTC